This T cell receptor (beta chain) appears in the sequencing data of a study of cytomegalovirus exposure and HLA in healthy donors. PCR involved 60 Vbeta and 13 Jbeta primers. Produced via immunoSEQ multiplex PCR; TCRdb's table is partial and in-frame only. The table lists more than 100,000 clones, 70% to 75% of them singletons, with around 4% in the top ten. With 4 bases removed from V and 0 bases from J, the gap between germline ends came to 8 bases. Germline CDR1 and CDR2: SNHLY and FYNNEI. The CDR3 has 14 amino acids. The V gene is TRBV2, the J gene TRBJ2-3; no firm D call. This TCR came from a middle-aged woman in good health and CMV-seronegative. Sequenced: PBMCs. CDR3 amino acids: CASSGLTSTDTQYF. CDR3 nucleotide sequence: TGTGCCAGCAGTGGCCTTACTAGCACAGATACGCAGTATTTT.